This TCR beta chain was sequenced for a study of cytomegalovirus exposure and HLA in healthy donors. Broader study findings: Among TCR sequences, most were rare, though some public TCRs appeared in many donors. Indistinguishable V segments such as TRBV6-2 and TRBV6-3 were excluded. The study assumed roughly uniform donor sequencing depth for presence/absence analyses.

The CDR3 spans 13 residues. The ends were cut back, 0 bases at V and 5 bases at J, with 7 bases in the middle. From germline, CDR1 is LGHNA and CDR2 YSLEER. Use of 60 Vbeta and 13 Jbeta primers characterized the PCR. Here immunoSEQ multiplex PCR was the method, and the copy in TCRdb shows in-frame clones only, minus some. Here the sample spans about 180,000 clones, about three quarters being singletons. Notes on this clone: Its antigen is still unknown.

The receptor was isolated from a man younger than 35 in good health and CMV-seronegative. Material: PBMCs. The chain carries TRBV4-3 and TRBJ2-5; D unresolved. CDR3 amino acids: CASSQDSYETQYF. The CDR3, as DNA: TGCGCCAGCAGCCAAGATAGTTACGAGACCCAGTACTTC.